This T cell receptor beta chain was observed in a study of cytomegalovirus exposure and HLA in healthy donors. The V end was cut by 5 bases, the J end by 5 bases, with 18 bases between. CDR3 length equals 15 residues. The germline CDR1 and CDR2 sequences are SNHLY and FYNNEI. The PCR ran on 60 Vbeta and 13 Jbeta primers. Per the original methods: In a later analysis, the count reached 75 million to 90 million unique TCR beta chains, with 10 million to 11 million shared. Clones were sequenced by immunoSEQ multiplex PCR, and TCRdb holds only the in-frame ones, with some missing. D and trimming were read from the DNA, whereas the V and J calls and clone size are those reported in that table. The table lists some 100,000 clones, approximately 70% of them singletons. Of note for this clone: The antigen remains undetermined.

Study-level results: The authors later found HLA-associated TCR beta chains more clonally expanded than equally common others. Analyzed later, most CMV-associated TCR beta chains appeared HLA-restricted.

Each of the donors was a healthy bone marrow donor. The receptor was derived from a woman under 30 in good health and CMV-seropositive. The chain uses TRBV2 and TRBJ1-1; D remains ambiguous. Sequenced: PBMCs. In DNA, the CDR3 is TGTGCCAGCAGTTCCGTCGAACCCGGTCGGACTGAAGCTTTCTTT. Protein product: CASSSVEPGRTEAFF.